These 18 T cell receptor beta chains came from one sample sequenced in a study of cytomegalovirus exposure and HLA in healthy donors. This PCR relied on a set of 60 Vbeta primers and 13 Jbeta primers. TCRdb keeps only in-frame clones here, not all; method: immunoSEQ multiplex PCR. The table shows some 130,000 clones, with around 77% occurring only once. Sequencing used PBMCs. The source of these receptors is a male donor in good health and CMV-seropositive.

The chain has TRBV28 and TRBJ1-1; 7 bases fit TRBD1. With 5 bases clipped from V and 0 bases from J, the junction kept 6 bases outside the gene matches. The CDR3 is 15 residues long. Germline-derived CDR1 and CDR2 are MDHEN and SYDVKM. This chain's CDR3 is CASSTPTGLNTEAFF. CDR3 in DNA: TGTGCCAGCAGTACCCCGACAGGGCTGAACACTGAAGCTTTCTTT.

V is TRBV14 and J is TRBJ2-5; D is ambiguous. The V gene's germline CDR1 is SGHDN and CDR2 FVKESK. CDR3 length: 12 residues. V lost 5 bases and J 1 base, leaving 5 bases between the germline ends. The CDR3 nucleotides read TGTGCCAGCAGCTGGGCCCAAGAGACCCAGTACTTC. The encoded protein is CASSWAQETQYF.

Note on this clone: The junction does not match germline at one end; this may be a read error. J is TRBJ2-6 and V is TRBV7-2; 13 bases map to TRBD2. CDR3 size: 19 residues. Germline V gives CDR1 SGHTA, CDR2 FQGNSA. The CDR3: CASSLQRLAGGTGANGLTF. Written as DNA, the CDR3 is TGTGCCAGCAGCTTACAACGACTAGCGGGGGGTACTGGGGCCAACGGCCTGACTTTC. The whole variable domain, remainder taken from reference TRBV7-2 and TRBJ2-6, is GAGVSQSPSNKVTEKGKDVELRCDPISGHTALYWYRQSLGQGLEFLIYFQGNSAPDKSGLPSDRFSAERTGGSVSTLTIQRTQQEDSAVYLCASSLQRLAGGTGANGLTFGAGSRLTVL.

The chain uses TRBV29-1 and TRBJ1-5, with no clear D. The CDR3 consists of 14 residues. The germline V gene encodes CDR1 SQVTM and CDR2 ANQGSEA. V lost 4 bases and J 0 bases, leaving 10 bases between the germline ends. The CDR3 DNA sequence: TGCAGCGTTGTGTTAGGAGATAGCAATCAGCCCCAGCATTTT. Translated: CSVVLGDSNQPQHF.

The CDR3 region has the DNA TGCGCCAGCAGCCAAGATCTGGCACCGTTCTCTGGGGCCAACGTCCTGACTTTC. Translating it yields CASSQDLAPFSGANVLTF. The J gene is TRBJ2-6, the V gene TRBV4-1; the D is unclear. Germline V gene lookup returns CDR1 MGHRA and CDR2 YSYEKL. The CDR3 is 18 residues long. Trimming cost V 0 bases and J 0 bases, with 12 bases left between them.

V is TRBV7-8 and J is TRBJ1-1; D not certain. CDR1 SGHVS and CDR2 FQNEAQ come from the germline V gene. The V and J ends lost 1 base and 1 base respectively, with 13 bases between them. The CDR3 runs 16 residues. The CDR3 region is CASSLVSHEGNTEAFF. In DNA form, the CDR3 reads TGTGCCAGCAGCTTAGTAAGCCACGAGGGGAACACTGAAGCTTTCTTT.

The chain couples TRBV28 to TRBJ2-4, with 8 nucleotides matching TRBD2. Germline V gene data show CDR1 as MDHEN and CDR2 as SYDVKM. There are 17 residues in the CDR3. V shed 5 bases, J shed 3 bases, and the junction held 12 bases outside the gene matches. DNA of the CDR3: TGTGCCAGCAGTCCCCCCAGATTAGCGGGGATCAAAAACATTCAGTACTTC. Translated: CASSPPRLAGIKNIQYF.

The chain combines TRBV5-1 with TRBJ1-1; TRBD1 aligns across 9 bases. Unmatched junction bases numbered 11, after V lost 4 bases and J lost 1 base. This CDR3 is 17 amino acids long. Germline CDR1 SGHRS, CDR2 YFSETQ. The CDR3 region is CASSLGTGRTRNTEAFF. The DNA of the CDR3 is TGCGCCAGCAGCCTCGGGACAGGGAGAACCCGGAACACTGAAGCTTTCTTT.

The V gene is TRBV19, the J gene TRBJ1-5; 7 positions match TRBD1. With V trimmed by 5 bases and J by 6 bases, 7 bases remained unmatched. The CDR3 covers 14 residues. Germline assignment: CDR1 LNHDA and CDR2 SQIVND (reference sequence). Written as DNA, the CDR3 is TGTGCCAGTAGTCAGGACAGGCTTATTCAGCCCCAGCATTTT. It yields the protein CASSQDRLIQPQHF.

This chain uses TRBV6-5 with TRBJ2-6; 8 positions agree with TRBD2. V trimming: 6 bases; J trimming: 1 base; junction bases outside the gene matches: 2. The CDR3 is made up of 15 amino acids. Germline CDR1 and CDR2: MNHEY and SVGAGI. The DNA of the CDR3 is TGTGCCAGCAGGCGGGGGGTGTCTGGGGCCAACGTCCTGACTTTC. Translating gives CASRRGVSGANVLTF.

The chain's CDR3 is CASSLMGQGATGEQFF. CDR3 nucleotide sequence: TGTGCCAGCAGCCTAATGGGACAGGGGGCTACCGGTGAGCAGTTCTTC. The rearrangement uses TRBV13 and TRBJ2-1, with 12 bases identical to TRBD1. The germline gives CDR1 PRHDT, CDR2 FYEKMQ (reference sequence). CDR3 length: 16 amino acids. The ends lost 5 bases at V and 9 bases at J; junction bases unmatched: 11. Full variable domain (outside the CDR3, taken from reference TRBV13 and TRBJ2-1): AAGVIQSPRHLIKEKRETATLKCYPIPRHDTVYWYQQGPGQDPQFLISFYEKMQSDKGSIPDRFSAQQFSDYHSELNMSSLELGDSALYFCASSLMGQGATGEQFFGPGTRLTVL.

This clone was seen more than once but under ten times. This chain joins TRBV6-5 and TRBJ1-1; D is ambiguous. The germline V gene encodes CDR1 MNHEY and CDR2 SVGAGI. CDR3 size: 14 residues. V was cut by 5 bases and J by 1 base, with 11 bases left in between. CDR3 sequence: CASSETDENTEAFF. CDR3 bases: TGTGCCAGCAGTGAAACTGATGAGAACACTGAAGCTTTCTTT.

V is TRBV19 and J is TRBJ2-2, with 12 positions matching TRBD2. J was trimmed by 6 bases and V by 4 bases; bases with no gene match: 3. The CDR3 contains 15 residues. The germline V gene encodes CDR1 LNHDA and CDR2 SQIVND (reference sequence). CDR3 amino acids: CASSTRTSGAGELFF. The CDR3, as DNA: TGTGCCAGTAGTACGCGGACTAGCGGGGCCGGGGAGCTGTTTTTT.

The chain carries TRBV18 and TRBJ2-3, with unresolved D. The ends were cut back, 3 bases at V and 1 base at J, with 8 bases in the middle. Germline CDR1 KGHSH, CDR2 LQKENI. This CDR3 is 14 amino acids long. The CDR3 DNA sequence: TGTGCCAGCTCACCCCCACAGCGCACAGATACGCAGTATTTT. Residues: CASSPPQRTDTQYF.

This clone was seen only a few times. The chain recombines TRBV6-6 with TRBJ1-5; TRBD1 matches 7 bases. The CDR3 spans 13 residues. With 6 bases clipped from V and 9 bases from J, the junction kept 8 bases outside the gene matches. Germline lookup yields CDR1 MNHNY and CDR2 SVGAGI (reference sequence). The CDR3 sequence is CASSGTARGPQHF. The CDR3 region has the DNA TGTGCCAGCAGCGGGACAGCCAGAGGGCCCCAGCATTTT.

This clone has a handful of counts. The chain is built from TRBV2 and TRBJ1-5; a possible D gene is TRBD1 (6 bases). Germline V lookup: CDR1 SNHLY, CDR2 FYNNEI. The V and J ends lost 0 bases and 1 base respectively, with 13 bases between them. The CDR3 has 17 amino acids. CDR3: CASSEARQAKSNQPQHF. The CDR3 nucleotides read TGTGCCAGCAGTGAAGCCCGACAGGCGAAGAGCAATCAGCCCCAGCATTTT. Looking up the rest from reference TRBV2 and TRBJ1-5 gives the full variable domain: EPEVTQTPSHQVTQMGQEVILRCVPISNHLYFYWYRQILGQKVEFLVSFYNNEISEKSEIFDDQFSVERPDGSNFTLKIRSTKLEDSAMYFCASSEARQAKSNQPQHFGDGTRLSIL.

The chain recombines TRBV5-5 with TRBJ2-1; D possibly corresponds to TRBD1 (5 bases). In germline, CDR1 is SGHKS, CDR2 YYEKEE (reference sequence). The V end lost 7 bases, the J end lost 0 bases, and 11 bases lay between the germline ends. The CDR3 sequence is 14 residues long. CDR3 protein: CASHRLSSYNEQFF. CDR3 sequence (DNA): TGTGCCAGCCACAGGTTAAGCTCCTACAATGAGCAGTTCTTC.

The chain joins TRBV19 to TRBJ1-5; 7 bases match TRBD1. V lost 6 bases, J lost 3 bases, and 5 bases stayed unmatched. The CDR3 consists of 14 residues. Germline lookup yields CDR1 LNHDA and CDR2 SQIVND (reference sequence). CDR3 sequence reads: CASRQGLNNQPQHF. The CDR3 nucleotides are TGTGCCAGTAGACAGGGGCTTAACAATCAGCCCCAGCATTTT.